Each of the 9 T cell receptor beta chains below was sequenced from the same sample in a study of human T cells and chemical hapten exposure. Time point defined: pre-sensitization, week 0. Treatment denoted: therapeutic diphenylcyclopropenone sensitization with weekly scalp DPC. TCRdb fed the RACE reads into MiXCR, producing one record per CDR3 protein. The sample has roughly 250,000 distinct CDR3 sequences; 8.6% are singletons. The sequencing used whole blood, collected in connection with sensitization to the hapten diphenylcyclopropenone (DPC). These receptor sequences come from a woman aged 40 to 50 with alopecia areata. Some clones in this sample may be carry-over from other donors' samples.

This clonotype was seen many times. This chain uses TRBV24-1 with TRBJ2-7, with D uncertain. This CDR3 comprises 16 residues. The germline V and J ends were trimmed by 4 bases and 6 bases, with 21 bases remaining between them. Germline V gene lookup returns CDR1 KGHDR and CDR2 SFDVKD. DNA for the CDR3: TGTGCCACCAGTGACTTGGGCCCGGACGGCTTTACCGAGCAGTACTTC. Encoded protein: CATSDLGPDGFTEQYF.

This clonotype was seen a few times. This chain uses TRBV6-6 with TRBJ2-1; 11 bases align to TRBD2. This CDR3 has 15 residues. Germline loops: CDR1 MNHNY, CDR2 SVGAGI (reference sequence). Trimming took 6 bases from V and 5 from J; bases not matched to a gene: 6. This CDR3 is CASSDSGRAHNEQFF. CDR3 DNA sequence: TGTGCCAGCAGCGATAGCGGGAGGGCCCACAATGAGCAGTTCTTC.

In this sample, this clonotype turned up a few times. The V and J genes are TRBV29-1 and TRBJ1-6; D gene uncertain. The CDR3 is 13 amino acids. CDR1 and CDR2 from the germline V gene are SQVTM and ANQGSEA. V was shortened by 4 bases and J by 0 bases, with 4 bases between the two germline ends. In DNA form, the CDR3 reads TGCAGCGTTGGAACCTCCTATAATTCACCCCTCCACTTT. This gives the protein CSVGTSYNSPLHF.

This clonotype was picked up many times. V gene TRBV27 combines with J gene TRBJ2-1; 10 bases match TRBD2. This CDR3 contains 18 residues. The germline V gene has CDR1 MNHEY and CDR2 SMNVEV (reference sequence). With 3 bases clipped from V and 8 bases from J, the junction kept 16 bases outside the gene matches. The CDR3 sequence: CASSLKGLRVAGGHEQFF. Written as DNA, the CDR3 is TGTGCCAGCAGTTTGAAGGGCCTCAGAGTAGCGGGAGGACATGAGCAGTTCTTC.

This clonotype was counted many times. This chain links TRBV20-1 with TRBJ2-2; D is uncertain. The V gene lost 1 base and the J gene lost 5 bases, with 5 bases spanning the gap. Germline assignment: CDR1 DFQATT and CDR2 SNEGSKA (reference sequence). The CDR3 length is 12 residues. CDR3 region: CSARGETGELFF. The CDR3 DNA is TGCAGTGCTAGAGGGGAAACCGGGGAGCTGTTTTTT.

The rearrangement joins TRBV30 to TRBJ2-7; TRBD1 or TRBD2 may be the D gene (6 bases each). Germline values: CDR1 GTSNPN, CDR2 SVGIG (reference sequence). The CDR3 extends over 14 amino acids. Deletions cut 0 bases from V and 2 bases from J, with 11 bases between. CDR3 residues: CAWSVLGGPYEQYF. The CDR3 coding sequence is TGTGCCTGGAGTGTACTGGGGGGCCCCTACGAGCAGTACTTC.

The rearrangement links TRBV7-9 to TRBJ2-2; TRBD1 agrees at 8 bases. This CDR3 has 14 residues. Germline assignment: CDR1 SEHNR and CDR2 FQNEAQ (reference sequence). V shed 9 bases and J 1 base; nucleotides not matched to a gene: 4. The CDR3 DNA sequence: TGTGCCAGAGGACAGGGAGGGAACACCGGGGAGCTGTTTTTT. It specifies CARGQGGNTGELFF.

In this sample, this clonotype turned up a few times. V gene TRBV11-2 combines with J gene TRBJ2-4; 11 bases align to TRBD2. The CDR3 extends over 18 amino acids. With V trimmed by 5 bases and J by 9 bases, 18 bases remained unmatched. CDR1 and CDR2 (germline): SGHAT, FQNNGV. The CDR3 region has the DNA TGTGCCAGCAGCCGAAGGAACCCGACTAGCGGGAAGGAAGGCATTCAGTACTTC. Residues: CASSRRNPTSGKEGIQYF.

CDR3 nucleotides: TGTGCCAGCGGTGTCTCTGGAAACACCATATATTTT. It translates to CASGVSGNTIYF. The V call is TRBV7-2, the J call TRBJ1-3; D is uncertain. The CDR3 has 12 amino acids. V lost 8 bases and J 0 bases, leaving 5 bases between the germline ends. Germline loops: CDR1 SGHTA, CDR2 FQGNSA. Full variable domain (missing parts from reference TRBV7-2 and TRBJ1-3): GAGVSQSPSNKVTEKGKDVELRCDPISGHTALYWYRQSLGQGLEFLIYFQGNSAPDKSGLPSDRFSAERTGGSVSTLTIQRTQQEDSAVYLCASGVSGNTIYFGEGSWLTVV.